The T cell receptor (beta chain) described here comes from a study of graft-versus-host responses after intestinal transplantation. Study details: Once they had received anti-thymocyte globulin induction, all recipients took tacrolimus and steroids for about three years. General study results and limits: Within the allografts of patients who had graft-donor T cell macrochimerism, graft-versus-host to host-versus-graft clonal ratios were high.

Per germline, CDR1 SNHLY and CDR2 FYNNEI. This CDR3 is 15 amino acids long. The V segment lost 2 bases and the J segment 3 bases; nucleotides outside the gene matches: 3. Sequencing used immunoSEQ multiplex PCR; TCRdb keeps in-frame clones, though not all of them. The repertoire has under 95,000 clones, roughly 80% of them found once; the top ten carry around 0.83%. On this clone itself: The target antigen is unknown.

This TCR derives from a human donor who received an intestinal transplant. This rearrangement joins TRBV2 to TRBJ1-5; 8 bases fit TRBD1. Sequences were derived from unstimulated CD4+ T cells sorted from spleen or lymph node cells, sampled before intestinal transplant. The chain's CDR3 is CASSEWDRPNQPQHF. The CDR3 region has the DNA TGTGCCAGCAGTGAATGGGACAGGCCCAATCAGCCCCAGCATTTT.